This T cell receptor (beta chain) stems from a study of T cell responses to AZD1222 COVID-19 vaccine. The CDR3 loop spans 17 amino acids. Looked up from germline, CDR1 is SGHNT and CDR2 is YYREEE (reference sequence). The V end lost 4 bases, the J end lost 2 bases, and 19 bases lay between the germline ends. Clones were sequenced by immunoSEQ multiplex PCR, and TCRdb holds only the in-frame ones, with some missing. The table has about 130,000 clones, about 87% seen once. The receptor's source is an adult in good health. This chain joins TRBV5-4 and TRBJ2-1; TRBD2 is a possible D gene (5 bases). The sample here was peripheral blood, taken on day 0 of AZD1222 vaccination. The CDR3 region is CASSPRTGPSPYNEQFF. The CDR3 DNA is TGTGCCAGCAGCCCTAGGACTGGCCCGTCACCCTACAATGAGCAGTTCTTC.